This T cell receptor (beta chain) was obtained from a study of T cell responses to AZD1222 COVID-19 vaccine. Study-wide findings and caveats: Mostly white British, mostly female donors; authors suggested clonal diversity may be underestimated.

Trimming took 2 bases from V and 11 from J; bases not matched to a gene: 6. Germline CDR1 is LNHDA and CDR2 is SQIVND (reference sequence). The CDR3 spans 14 residues. Produced via immunoSEQ multiplex PCR; TCRdb's table is partial and in-frame only. The data contain roughly 110,000 clones, around 92% of them singletons. As regards this clone: Its cognate antigen is unknown.

This chain connects TRBV19 to TRBJ1-6, with 7 positions matching TRBD1. The sample was peripheral blood, taken 28 days after the second AZD1222 dose. This clonotype was obtained from an adult who received the AZD1222 COVID-19 vaccine. The CDR3 nucleotides read TGTGCCAGTAGTATATTGACAGGGATTGCACCCCTCCACTTT. Its protein is CASSILTGIAPLHF. Complete variable domain (other parts from reference TRBV19 and TRBJ1-6): DGGITQSPKYLFRKEGQNVTLSCEQNLNHDAMYWYRQDPGQGLRLIYYSQIVNDFQKGDIAEGYSVSREKKESFPLTVTSAQKNPTAFYLCASSILTGIAPLHFGNGTRLTVT.